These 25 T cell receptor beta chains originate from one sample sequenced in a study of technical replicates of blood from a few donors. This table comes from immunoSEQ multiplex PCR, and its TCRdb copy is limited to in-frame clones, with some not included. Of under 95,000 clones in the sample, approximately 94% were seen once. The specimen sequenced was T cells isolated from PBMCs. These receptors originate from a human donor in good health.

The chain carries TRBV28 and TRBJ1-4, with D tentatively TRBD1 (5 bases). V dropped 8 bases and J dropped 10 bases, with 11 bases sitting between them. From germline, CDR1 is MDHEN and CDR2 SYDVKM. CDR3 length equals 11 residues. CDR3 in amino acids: CASLSQGKLFF. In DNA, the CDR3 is TGTGCCAGCCTGAGCCAGGGAAAACTGTTTTTT.

The CDR3 nucleotides read TGTGCCAGCAGCCTCCGGGACTCGAACTACGAGCAGTACTTC. This codes for CASSLRDSNYEQYF. The genes are TRBV5-4 and TRBJ2-7; tentatively, D is TRBD2 (6 bases). V was trimmed by 4 bases and J by 3 bases, leaving 14 bases between them. The CDR3 covers 14 residues. CDR1 is SGHNT and CDR2 is YYREEE in the germline V gene (reference sequence).

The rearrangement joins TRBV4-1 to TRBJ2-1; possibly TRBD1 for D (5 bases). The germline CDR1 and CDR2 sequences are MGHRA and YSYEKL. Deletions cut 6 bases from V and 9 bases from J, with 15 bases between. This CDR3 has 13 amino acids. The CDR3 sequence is CASRPTGFGEQFF. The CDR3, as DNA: TGCGCCAGCAGGCCTACAGGTTTTGGTGAGCAGTTCTTC.

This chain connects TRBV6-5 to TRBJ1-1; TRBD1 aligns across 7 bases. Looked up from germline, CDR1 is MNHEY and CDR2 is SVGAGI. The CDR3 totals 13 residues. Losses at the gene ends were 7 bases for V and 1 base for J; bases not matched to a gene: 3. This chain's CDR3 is CASTGQKNTEAFF. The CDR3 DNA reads TGTGCCAGCACGGGACAGAAGAACACTGAAGCTTTCTTT.

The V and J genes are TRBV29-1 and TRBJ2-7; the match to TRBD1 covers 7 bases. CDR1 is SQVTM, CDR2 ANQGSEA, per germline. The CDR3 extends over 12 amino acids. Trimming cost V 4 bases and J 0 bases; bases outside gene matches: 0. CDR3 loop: CSVAGGSYEQYF. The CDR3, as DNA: TGCAGCGTTGCAGGGGGCTCCTACGAGCAGTACTTC.

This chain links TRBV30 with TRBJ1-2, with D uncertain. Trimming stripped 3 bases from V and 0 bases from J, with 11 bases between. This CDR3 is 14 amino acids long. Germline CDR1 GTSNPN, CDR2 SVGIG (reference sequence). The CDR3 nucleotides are TGTGCCTGGAGCTTATTAAATACTAACTATGGCTACACCTTC. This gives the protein CAWSLLNTNYGYTF.

DNA of the CDR3: TGTGCCAGCAGTTTATATCGAGCGGGAGAGAACGAGCAGTACTTC. This gives the protein CASSLYRAGENEQYF. The chain employs TRBV28 and TRBJ2-7, with 8 bases that match TRBD2. The CDR3 is 15 amino acids. Trimming removed 1 base from V and 5 bases from J; junction bases left unmatched: 7. CDR1 and CDR2 from the germline V gene are MDHEN and SYDVKM.

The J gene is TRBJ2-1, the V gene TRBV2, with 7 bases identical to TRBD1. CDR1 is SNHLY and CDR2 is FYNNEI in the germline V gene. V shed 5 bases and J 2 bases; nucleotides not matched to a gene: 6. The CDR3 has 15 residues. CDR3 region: CASSSGDRAYNEQFF. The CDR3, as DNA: TGTGCCAGCAGTAGCGGAGACAGGGCCTACAATGAGCAGTTCTTC.

This CDR3 reads CASRGQRNTEAFF. The CDR3 DNA is TGTGCCAGCAGGGGACAGAGGAACACTGAAGCTTTCTTT. This chain joins TRBV27 and TRBJ1-1; 7 nucleotides match TRBD1. V was pared by 6 bases and J by 1 base, with 2 bases of the junction left unmatched. Germline V gene sequence: CDR1 MNHEY, CDR2 SMNVEV (reference sequence). The CDR3 totals 13 residues.

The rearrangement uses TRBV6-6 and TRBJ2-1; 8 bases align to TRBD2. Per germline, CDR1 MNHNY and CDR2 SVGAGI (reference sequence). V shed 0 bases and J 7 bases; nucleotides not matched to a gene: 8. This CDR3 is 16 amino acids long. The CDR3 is CASSYSGASGWNEQFF. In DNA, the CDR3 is TGTGCCAGCAGTTACTCAGGGGCTAGCGGGTGGAATGAGCAGTTCTTC.

CDR3 bases: TGTGCCTGGAGTGGCCCACGGGAGAGGAATGAAAAACTGTTTTTT. The encoded protein is CAWSGPRERNEKLFF. This sequence joins TRBV30 and TRBJ1-4; D unresolved. Per the germline V gene, CDR1 is GTSNPN and CDR2 is SVGIG (reference sequence). This CDR3 is 15 amino acids long. With 1 base removed from V and 5 bases from J, the gap between germline ends came to 14 bases.

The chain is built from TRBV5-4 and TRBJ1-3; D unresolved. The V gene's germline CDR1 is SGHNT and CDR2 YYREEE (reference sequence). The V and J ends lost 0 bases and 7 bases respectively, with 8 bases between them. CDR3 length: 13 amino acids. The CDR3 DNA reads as TGTGCCAGCAGCTTGGATCTGAGGAACACCATATATTTT. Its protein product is CASSLDLRNTIYF.

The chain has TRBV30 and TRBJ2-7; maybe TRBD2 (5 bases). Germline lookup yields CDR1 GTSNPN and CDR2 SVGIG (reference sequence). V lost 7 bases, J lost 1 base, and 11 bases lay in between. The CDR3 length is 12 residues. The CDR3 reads CASEVGSYEQYF. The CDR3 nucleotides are TGTGCCTCGGAGGTTGGGTCCTACGAGCAGTACTTC.

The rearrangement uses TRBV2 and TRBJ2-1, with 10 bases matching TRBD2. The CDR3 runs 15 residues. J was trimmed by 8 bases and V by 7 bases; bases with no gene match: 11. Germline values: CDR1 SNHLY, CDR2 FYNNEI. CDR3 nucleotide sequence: TGTGCCAGCAAAAACCTCCTAGCGGGAGTCCATGAGCAGTTCTTC. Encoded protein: CASKNLLAGVHEQFF.

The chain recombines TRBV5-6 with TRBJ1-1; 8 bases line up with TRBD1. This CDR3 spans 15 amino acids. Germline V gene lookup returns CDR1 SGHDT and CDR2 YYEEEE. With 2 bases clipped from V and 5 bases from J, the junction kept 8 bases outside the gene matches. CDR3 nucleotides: TGTGCCAGCAGCTTCCAGGGGGCGGTATGGACTGAAGCTTTCTTT. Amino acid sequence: CASSFQGAVWTEAFF.

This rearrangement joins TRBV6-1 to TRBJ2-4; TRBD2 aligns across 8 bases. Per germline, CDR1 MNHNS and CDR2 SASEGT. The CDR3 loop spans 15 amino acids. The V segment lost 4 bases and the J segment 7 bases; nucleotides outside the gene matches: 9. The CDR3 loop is CASSVGLAGGNIQYF. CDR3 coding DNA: TGTGCCAGCAGTGTCGGACTAGCCGGAGGGAACATTCAGTACTTC.

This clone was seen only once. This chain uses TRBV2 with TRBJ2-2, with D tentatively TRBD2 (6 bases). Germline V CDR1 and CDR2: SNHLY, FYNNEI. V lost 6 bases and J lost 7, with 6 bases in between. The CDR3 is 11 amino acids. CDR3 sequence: CASREGGELFF. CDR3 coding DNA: TGTGCCAGCAGGGAGGGCGGGGAGCTGTTTTTT.

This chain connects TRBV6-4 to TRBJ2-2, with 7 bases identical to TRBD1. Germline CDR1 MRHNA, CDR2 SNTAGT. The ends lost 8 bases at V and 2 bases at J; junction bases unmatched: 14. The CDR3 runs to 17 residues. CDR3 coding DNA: TGTGCCAGCTCGCCGACAGGGAGCGAGACTAACACCGGGGAGCTGTTTTTT. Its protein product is CASSPTGSETNTGELFF.

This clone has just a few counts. DNA for the CDR3: TGCAGCGTTGATGGGGGACAGCCCTATGGCTACACCTTC. It specifies CSVDGGQPYGYTF. The chain combines TRBV29-1 with TRBJ1-2, with 7 bases identical to TRBD1. The CDR3 consists of 13 residues. V shed 3 bases, J shed 4 bases, and the junction held 5 bases outside the gene matches. CDR1 SQVTM and CDR2 ANQGSEA come from the germline V gene.

The CDR3 DNA reads as TGTGCCAGTAGTATAGCAGTCGGCAGGGGGAAACCAGCTAACTATGGCTACACCTTC. Protein sequence: CASSIAVGRGKPANYGYTF. The chain carries TRBV19 and TRBJ1-2; 7 bases align to TRBD1. This CDR3 spans 19 amino acids. The germline gives CDR1 LNHDA, CDR2 SQIVND (reference sequence). With V trimmed by 1 base and J by 0 bases, 14 bases remained unmatched.

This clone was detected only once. The CDR3 is CASSLVDLQVQSSGNTIYF. The CDR3 DNA sequence: TGTGCCAGCAGCTTAGTCGACTTGCAAGTCCAGAGCTCTGGAAACACCATATATTTT. The J gene is TRBJ1-3, the V gene TRBV7-6; D unclear. Trimming left V 1 base short and J 0 bases short, with 19 bases between. Germline lookup yields CDR1 SGHVS and CDR2 FNYEAQ. This CDR3 contains 19 residues.

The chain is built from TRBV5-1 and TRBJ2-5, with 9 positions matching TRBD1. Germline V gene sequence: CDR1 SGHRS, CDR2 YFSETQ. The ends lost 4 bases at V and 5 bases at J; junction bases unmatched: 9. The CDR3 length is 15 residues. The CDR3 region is CASSVPGQGYETQYF. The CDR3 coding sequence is TGCGCCAGCAGCGTACCGGGACAGGGTTATGAGACCCAGTACTTC.

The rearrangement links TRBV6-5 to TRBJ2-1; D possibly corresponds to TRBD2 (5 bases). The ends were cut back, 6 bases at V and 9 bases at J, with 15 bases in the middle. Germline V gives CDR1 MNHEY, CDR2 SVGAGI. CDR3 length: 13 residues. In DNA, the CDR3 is TGTGCCAGCAGCCGAGGCGGGTGGACTGAGCAGTTCTTC. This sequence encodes CASSRGGWTEQFF.

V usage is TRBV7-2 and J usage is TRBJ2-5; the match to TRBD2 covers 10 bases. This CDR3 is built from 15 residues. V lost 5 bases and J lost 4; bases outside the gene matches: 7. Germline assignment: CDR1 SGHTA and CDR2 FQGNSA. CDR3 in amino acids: CASSRSGGVTETQYF. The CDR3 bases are TGTGCCAGCAGCCGCAGCGGGGGGGTAACAGAGACCCAGTACTTC.

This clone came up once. The CDR3 protein is CASSNVGQGNYGYTF. CDR3 bases: TGTGCCAGTAGTAACGTTGGTCAGGGTAACTATGGCTACACCTTC. This chain joins TRBV19 and TRBJ1-2, with a weak D call TRBD1 (5 bases). The CDR3 totals 15 residues. Germline V gene sequence: CDR1 LNHDA, CDR2 SQIVND (reference sequence). Trimming cost V 4 bases and J 1 base, with 13 bases left between them.